These 24 T cell receptor beta chains were all obtained from the same sample, sequenced in a study of shared clonotypes between healthy human individuals. Cells designated naive CD8 were CD45RO-negative and were positively selected for CCR7, with terminally differentiated effector memory CD45RA+ cells excluded. TCRdb's table, derived via immunoSEQ multiplex PCR, lists solely in-frame clones and lacks some. Seen here are millions of clones, around 96% observed once, and the top ten hold 0.85% to 1.2%. Input material: naive CD8+ T cells sorted from blood. These receptors were taken from a man aged 18 to 29 in good health.

V gene TRBV10-1 combines with J gene TRBJ2-1, with 7 bases identical to TRBD2. After removal of 4 bases from V and 1 base from J, the junction contained 4 bases not matched to a gene. Per the germline V gene, CDR1 is WNHNN and CDR2 is SYGVQD (reference sequence). CDR3 length: 15 amino acids. The CDR3 DNA is TGCGCCAGCAGTGCCTCGCGGGAGTCCTACAATGAGCAGTTCTTC. It yields the protein CASSASRESYNEQFF.

The rearrangement links TRBV6-5 to TRBJ1-5, with D possibly TRBD1 on 6 matching bases. The CDR3 consists of 14 residues. Trimming shortened V by 6 bases and J by 1 base, and 10 bases separated the two germline ends. Germline V gene data show CDR1 as MNHEY and CDR2 as SVGAGI. The CDR3 DNA is TGTGCCAGCAGCCGTACAGGGAGCAATCAGCCCCAGCATTTT. This translates into CASSRTGSNQPQHF.

Remarks on this clone: Different DNA sequences within this sample yield the same CDR3. This chain connects TRBV27 to TRBJ2-3; no clear D. Germline V gene sequence: CDR1 MNHEY, CDR2 SMNVEV (reference sequence). This CDR3 has 13 amino acids. Trimming left V 6 bases short and J 4 bases short, with 11 bases between. Here the CDR3 DNA reads TGTGCCAGCAGCCTGTTGGGCTCAGATACGCAGTATTTT. It codes for CASSLLGSDTQYF.

About this clone itself: Different DNA sequences within this sample yield the same CDR3. The V gene is TRBV27, the J gene TRBJ2-7; 12 bases match TRBD1. The V and J ends lost 5 bases and 4 bases, in that order; junction bases with no gene match: 6. CDR3 length equals 15 residues. Germline CDR1 MNHEY, CDR2 SMNVEV (reference sequence). CDR3 in amino acids: CASSPLGQGAYEQYF. The CDR3 coding sequence is TGTGCCAGCAGTCCATTGGGACAGGGGGCGTACGAGCAGTACTTC.

This clone was found once. This chain joins TRBV19 and TRBJ2-7; D is unresolved. V was cut by 5 bases and J by 3 bases, with 11 bases left in between. Germline CDR1 is LNHDA and CDR2 is SQIVND (reference sequence). The CDR3 loop spans 13 amino acids. The CDR3, as DNA: TGTGCCAGTAGTCCCTCGACGGTCTACGAGCAGTACTTC. Encoded protein: CASSPSTVYEQYF.

The J gene is TRBJ1-5, the V gene TRBV5-6; weak D call: TRBD1 (5 bases). Germline lookup yields CDR1 SGHDT and CDR2 YYEEEE. CDR3 size: 13 residues. V lost 4 bases to trimming and J lost 2 bases, with 7 bases between them. CDR3 coding DNA: TGTGCCAGCAGCCGACAGCGCAATCAGCCCCAGCATTTT. Protein sequence: CASSRQRNQPQHF.

The J gene is TRBJ2-1, the V gene TRBV27; a weak D match, TRBD2 (5 bases). V was trimmed by 8 bases and J by 8 bases, leaving 16 bases between them. In germline, CDR1 is MNHEY, CDR2 SMNVEV (reference sequence). The CDR3 is made up of 13 amino acids. Written as DNA, the CDR3 is TGTGCCAGCCGTTATGGTGGGAGCCATGAGCAGTTCTTC. This encodes CASRYGGSHEQFF.

This sequence joins TRBV7-8 and TRBJ2-1; TRBD1 aligns across 8 bases. J lost 1 base, V lost 6 bases, and 11 bases had no gene match. The germline V gene has CDR1 SGHVS and CDR2 FQNEAQ. The CDR3 totals 17 residues. This CDR3 is CASRQGGGGVSYNEQFF. Here the CDR3 DNA reads TGTGCCAGCAGACAGGGGGGAGGCGGAGTGTCCTACAATGAGCAGTTCTTC.

Regarding this clone: Other DNA sequences of this sample code for an identical CDR3. The V and J genes are TRBV27 and TRBJ2-7; 11 bases agree with TRBD1. CDR1 and CDR2 (germline): MNHEY, SMNVEV (reference sequence). The CDR3 is made up of 14 amino acids. After removal of 8 bases from V and 2 bases from J, the junction contained 5 bases not matched to a gene. CDR3 sequence: CASAPGQGAYEQYF. The CDR3 bases are TGTGCCAGCGCCCCGGGACAGGGGGCCTACGAGCAGTACTTC.

The chain carries TRBV7-9 and TRBJ2-7; D is unresolved. Trimming took 4 bases from V and 9 from J, leaving 16 bases between them. The CDR3 has 13 residues. Germline loops: CDR1 SEHNR, CDR2 FQNEAQ (reference sequence). This chain's CDR3 is CASSSTEITGQYF. CDR3 DNA: TGTGCCAGCAGCTCCACCGAGATTACGGGGCAGTACTTC.

The chain links TRBV27 to TRBJ2-6; 9 bases match TRBD1. V was clipped by 3 bases and J by 4 bases; unmatched bases: 7. Germline V CDR1 and CDR2: MNHEY, SMNVEV (reference sequence). The CDR3 length is 17 residues. The CDR3 DNA reads as TGTGCCAGCAGTTTCCGGGACAGGGAGACCGGGGCCAACGTCCTGACTTTC. It specifies CASSFRDRETGANVLTF.

This chain connects TRBV7-9 to TRBJ1-4; D is possibly TRBD1 (6 bases). The V end lost 4 bases, the J end lost 8 bases, and 17 bases lay between the germline ends. The length of the CDR3 is 15 residues. Germline-derived CDR1 and CDR2 are SEHNR and FQNEAQ (reference sequence). The CDR3 protein is CASSYQSGAGEKLFF. CDR3 coding DNA: TGTGCCAGCAGCTACCAGTCGGGGGCGGGCGAAAAACTGTTTTTT.

The chain couples TRBV5-4 to TRBJ2-7, with 8 bases matching TRBD1. CDR1 and CDR2 from the germline V gene are SGHNT and YYREEE (reference sequence). This CDR3 has 17 amino acids. J gave up 4 bases and V 4 bases, and 16 bases lay outside the gene matches. The CDR3 DNA reads TGTGCCAGCAGCCCCGTAGGCACAGCGACAGGGGAATACGAGCAGTACTTC. Amino acid sequence: CASSPVGTATGEYEQYF.

The V call is TRBV5-4, the J call TRBJ1-2; unclear D gene. V was clipped by 4 bases and J by 4 bases, with 8 bases between them. The germline CDR1 and CDR2 sequences are SGHNT and YYREEE (reference sequence). CDR3 size: 12 residues. The chain's CDR3 is CASSDGPYGYTF. The CDR3 region has the DNA TGTGCCAGCAGCGACGGGCCCTATGGCTACACCTTC.

The chain links TRBV9 to TRBJ2-1; no firm D call. V was shortened by 3 bases and J by 0 bases, with 7 bases between the two germline ends. Germline CDR1 is SGDLS and CDR2 is YYNGEE. The CDR3 has 14 amino acids. CDR3 loop: CASSGGISYNEQFF. The CDR3 DNA follows: TGTGCCAGCAGCGGTGGAATCTCCTACAATGAGCAGTTCTTC.

In this sample, this clone turned up once. Within the sample, other DNA sequences also encode this same CDR3. This chain joins TRBV11-2 and TRBJ2-7, with no clear D. This CDR3 is 13 amino acids long. Germline-derived CDR1 and CDR2 are SGHAT and FQNNGV. V was pared by 5 bases and J by 0 bases, with 8 bases between. The CDR3 DNA sequence: TGTGCCAGCAGCCCGGACGGCTCCTACGAGCAGTACTTC. Translation: CASSPDGSYEQYF.

The chain recombines TRBV7-9 with TRBJ2-1; TRBD2 agrees at 7 bases. V dropped 5 bases and J dropped 4; count of bases not matched to a gene: 5. Germline V gives CDR1 SEHNR, CDR2 FQNEAQ (reference sequence). This CDR3 comprises 14 residues. The CDR3 DNA is TGTGCCAGCAGCGCCATGGGAGGGTACAATGAGCAGTTCTTC. This translates into CASSAMGGYNEQFF.

The chain uses TRBV14 and TRBJ2-1, with a possible D match to TRBD2 (6 bases). In germline, CDR1 is SGHDN, CDR2 FVKESK. This CDR3 region has 13 residues. The V gene lost 4 bases and the J gene lost 4 bases, with 8 bases spanning the gap. The CDR3 loop is CASSPGTYNEQFF. In DNA, the CDR3 is TGTGCCAGCAGCCCCGGGACTTACAATGAGCAGTTCTTC.

This clone was counted once. V gene TRBV5-1 combines with J gene TRBJ1-6; possible D gene TRBD1, 5 bases. From germline, CDR1 is SGHRS and CDR2 YFSETQ. This CDR3 is 15 amino acids long. Trimming took off 0 bases at V and 9 bases at J, with 13 bases between the two ends. CDR3 in amino acids: CASSLDGSQGSPLHF. The CDR3 DNA sequence: TGCGCCAGCAGCTTGGACGGGTCGCAGGGTTCACCCCTCCACTTT.

This chain joins TRBV4-1 and TRBJ1-1; D not certain. CDR1 and CDR2 from the germline V gene are MGHRA and YSYEKL. This CDR3 has 14 residues. Trimming removed 4 bases from V and 8 bases from J, with 17 bases in between. The CDR3 nucleotides read TGCGCCAGCAGCCGCGCCGGCCGGACGAGAGAAGCTTTCTTT. This encodes CASSRAGRTREAFF.

The rearrangement links TRBV11-1 to TRBJ1-6, with D hard to call. V was shortened by 5 bases and J by 5 bases, with 10 bases between the two germline ends. The CDR3 length is 14 residues. Germline V gene sequence: CDR1 SGHAT, CDR2 FQDESV (reference sequence). The CDR3 sequence is CASSRATDNSPLHF. CDR3 DNA sequence: TGTGCCAGCAGCCGGGCAACGGATAATTCACCCCTCCACTTT.

The chain links TRBV19 to TRBJ1-1; D gene unclear. The CDR3 length is 14 residues. Germline CDR1 and CDR2: LNHDA and SQIVND (reference sequence). Deletions cut 0 bases from V and 8 bases from J, with 13 bases between. The CDR3 coding sequence is TGTGCCAGTAGTATAGATGGGGAGGACGGGGAAGCTTTCTTT. Protein: CASSIDGEDGEAFF.

The chain recombines TRBV4-1 with TRBJ2-7; 8 bases agree with TRBD2. Germline V gene sequence: CDR1 MGHRA, CDR2 YSYEKL. This CDR3 region has 16 residues. The V gene end was trimmed by 6 bases and the J gene end by 4 bases; junction bases not matched to a gene: 14. CDR3 sequence reads: CASSRDPAGAVYEQYF. CDR3 in DNA: TGCGCCAGCAGTCGAGACCCAGCGGGAGCCGTGTACGAGCAGTACTTC.

This clone was counted between two and nine times. V is TRBV29-1 and J is TRBJ2-5; 9 positions match TRBD1. Looked up from germline, CDR1 is SQVTM and CDR2 is ANQGSEA. This CDR3 is built from 14 residues. The junction had 10 bases not matched to a gene; V was cut back by 6 bases and J by 5 bases. The DNA of the CDR3 is TGCAGCGTCCAACCCGGGACAGGGTCGGAGACCCAGTACTTC. Protein product: CSVQPGTGSETQYF.